Listed below are T cell receptor beta chains from one sample, sequenced in a study of T cell repertoires in cytomegalovirus infection. From the reads, TCRdb called clonotypes with MiXCR, one entry per CDR3 protein. The data contain about 920,000 distinct CDR3 sequences, 31% of them seen just once; the ten biggest clones take up roughly 13%. The antigens these receptors bind are not known. The starting material was cultured CD8+ T cells from PBMCs, obtained from culture after CMV antigen stimulation. These receptors were taken from a human donor in good health (CMV status not recorded). Some clones in this sample may be carry-over from other donors' samples. The CDR3 runs from the conserved cysteine through the conserved F or W. D genes are given only for firm matches. Some rows mark clone size as missing; the rest say once, few, many or name a class of expanded clone.

d_call j_call v_call cdr3_length clone_size cdr3_aa cdr3_nt
NA TRBJ2-3 TRBV10-2 13 few CATEGRFTDTQYF TGCGCCACCGAGGGGCGGTTCACAGATACGCAGTATTTT
NA TRBJ1-5 TRBV12-3/TRBV12-4 16 NA CASSFETLTNNQPQHF TGTGCCAGCAGTTTCGAGACACTAACTAACAATCAGCCCCAGCATTTT
TRBD1 TRBJ2-2 TRBV19 15 NA CASSTSGTGYGELFF TGTGCCAGTAGTACCTCCGGGACAGGGTACGGGGAGCTGTTTTTT
NA TRBJ1-2 TRBV2 15 NA CASLNPGGFNYGYTF TGTGCCAGCTTAAACCCTGGCGGTTTTAACTATGGCTACACCTTC
TRBD1 TRBJ2-2 TRBV3-1 17 NA CASSQETPYRGTGELFF TGTGCCAGCAGCCAAGAAACTCCCTACAGGGGCACCGGGGAGCTGTTTTTT
NA TRBJ2-5 TRBV7-9 8 few CASSSEDF TGTGCCAGCAGCTCCGAGGACTTC
NA TRBJ2-1 TRBV4-1 13 NA CASSQVNGDEQFF TGCGCCAGCAGCCAAGTTAATGGGGATGAGCAGTTCTTC
TRBD1 TRBJ2-1 TRBV6-6 16 few CASSYPTGELYNEQFF TGTGCCAGCAGTTACCCGACAGGGGAGCTCTACAATGAGCAGTTCTTC
TRBD2 TRBJ2-5 TRBV2 15 NA CASSEYRREGETQYF TGTGCCAGCAGTGAATATCGCAGGGAGGGAGAGACCCAGTACTTC
TRBD2 TRBJ2-7 TRBV7-6 16 many CASSLEASGGRYEQYF TGTGCCAGCAGCTTAGAGGCTAGCGGGGGGCGCTACGAGCAGTACTTC
NA TRBJ2-1 TRBV7-6 17 many CASSLGLARSSYNEQFF TGTGCCAGCAGCTTAGGGTTAGCCAGGAGCTCCTACAATGAGCAGTTCTTC
TRBD1 TRBJ1-5 TRBV28 16 many CASTSGTGWANQPQHF TGTGCCAGCACATCCGGGACAGGGTGGGCCAATCAGCCCCAGCATTTT
TRBD2 TRBJ2-1 TRBV3-1 16 NA CASSQDRASGYNEQFF TGTGCCAGCAGCCAAGATCGGGCTAGCGGCTACAATGAGCAGTTCTTC
TRBD2 TRBJ2-2 TRBV2 15 NA CASTPWAGVTGELFF TGTGCCAGCACCCCTTGGGCGGGGGTTACCGGGGAGCTGTTTTTT
NA TRBJ2-1 TRBV15 16 NA CATSRDSASSYNEQFF TGTGCCACCAGCAGAGATTCAGCGAGCTCCTACAATGAGCAGTTCTTC
NA TRBJ1-1 TRBV27 15 NA CASSLEGKRYTEAFF TGTGCCAGCAGTTTAGAAGGGAAGCGATACACTGAAGCTTTCTTT
NA TRBJ1-1 TRBV13 13 once CASSRDAGAEAFF TGTGCCAGCAGTCGGGACGCTGGCGCTGAAGCTTTCTTT
NA TRBJ2-5 TRBV11-2 14 NA CASSFWLAQETQYF TGTGCCAGCAGCTTTTGGCTAGCCCAAGAGACCCAGTACTTC
NA TRBJ2-3 TRBV6-6 18 NA CASSRLRDRASSTDTQYF TGTGCCAGCAGTCGTCTAAGGGACCGAGCTTCTAGCACAGATACGCAGTATTTT
NA TRBJ2-4 TRBV29-1 11 NA CSANTGNIQYF TGCAGCGCCAACACTGGAAACATTCAGTACTTC
TRBD1 TRBJ1-1 TRBV20-1 14 few CSARDRQGGTEAFF TGCAGTGCTAGAGACCGACAGGGGGGGACTGAAGCTTTCTTT
TRBD1 TRBJ2-2 TRBV19 14 NA CASSKGQGTGELFF TGTGCCAGTAGTAAGGGACAGGGGACGGGGGAGCTGTTTTTT
NA TRBJ1-6 TRBV20-1 19 NA CSAQSTRSTRSSYNSPLHF TGCAGTGCTCAATCCACCCGGAGCACCCGGAGCTCCTATAATTCACCCCTCCACTTT
NA TRBJ2-2 TRBV6-5 14 NA CASSYAGLTGELFF TGTGCCAGCAGTTACGCAGGGCTCACCGGGGAGCTGTTTTTT
TRBD1 TRBJ2-3 TRBV19 18 NA CASSISLSTGAVSDTQYF TGTGCCAGTAGTATTTCCCTCTCGACAGGGGCGGTGTCAGATACGCAGTATTTT
NA TRBJ2-5 TRBV4-3 15 NA CASSQVGGRGETQYF TGCGCCAGCAGCCAAGTAGGAGGAAGAGGGGAGACCCAGTACTTC
NA TRBJ1-1 TRBV27 14 few CASSFGSENTEAFF TGTGCCAGCAGTTTCGGATCGGAGAACACTGAAGCTTTCTTT
NA TRBJ2-7 TRBV12-5 12 few CASGPGGREQYF TGTGCTAGTGGACCCGGGGGTAGAGAGCAGTACTTC
TRBD1 TRBJ1-4 TRBV5-5 17 few CASSFDREGVPYEKLFF TGTGCCAGCAGCTTCGACAGGGAGGGAGTCCCCTATGAAAAACTGTTTTTT
NA TRBJ1-6 TRBV15 16 NA CATSRDLETYNSPLHF TGTGCCACCAGCAGAGATTTGGAAACCTATAATTCACCCCTCCACTTT
NA TRBJ2-5 TRBV5-6 15 NA CASSLAWPYQETQYF TGTGCCAGCAGCTTGGCCTGGCCGTACCAAGAGACCCAGTACTTC
NA TRBJ1-2 TRBV9 15 NA CASSVGPGDNGGYTF TGTGCCAGCAGCGTCGGCCCCGGGGACAATGGTGGCTACACCTTC
NA TRBJ2-3 TRBV5-5 16 few CASSFRDVPSTDTQYF TGTGCCAGCAGCTTCCGGGACGTCCCTAGCACAGATACGCAGTATTTT
TRBD1 TRBJ2-1 TRBV18 21 few CASSPRMLGQGAKVGYNEQFF TGTGCCAGCTCACCCCGAATGTTGGGACAGGGGGCGAAAGTCGGCTACAATGAGCAGTTCTTC
TRBD2 TRBJ2-2 TRBV6-6 18 NA CASSYSPIDGAGPGELFF TGTGCCAGCAGTTACTCGCCTATCGATGGAGCGGGGCCCGGGGAGCTGTTTTTT
NA TRBJ1-2 TRBV7-4 11 NA CASTPSLGYTF TGTGCCAGCACCCCGTCGTTGGGCTACACCTTC
TRBD1 TRBJ1-4 TRBV7-8 13 NA CASARGWREKLFF TGTGCCAGCGCCAGGGGGTGGAGAGAAAAACTGTTTTTT
TRBD1 TRBJ2-3 TRBV7-6 16 few CASSFQGDVSPDTQYF TGTGCCAGCAGTTTCCAGGGGGATGTGAGCCCAGATACGCAGTATTTT
NA TRBJ2-1 TRBV12-5 14 few CASGLASGWNEQFF TGTGCTAGTGGTTTGGCGTCAGGGTGGAATGAGCAGTTCTTC
TRBD1 TRBJ1-1 TRBV7-2 15 many CASSLSRTGHTEAFF TGTGCCAGCAGCTTATCTCGGACAGGGCACACTGAAGCTTTCTTT
NA TRBJ1-1 TRBV12-3/TRBV12-4 14 NA CASTPGSRNTEAFF TGTGCCAGCACCCCGGGTAGTCGGAACACTGAAGCTTTCTTT
NA TRBJ2-7 TRBV5-6 13 NA CASSPAGPERQYF TGTGCCAGCAGCCCGGCGGGCCCCGAGCGGCAGTACTTC
TRBD2 TRBJ2-1 TRBV6-1 15 few CASSEVAGGYNEQFF TGTGCCAGCAGTGAAGTAGCGGGGGGCTACAATGAGCAGTTCTTC
NA TRBJ2-1 TRBV6-2/TRBV6-3 13 NA CASSYSIGESQFF TGTGCCAGCAGTTACTCGATCGGGGAGAGCCAGTTCTTC
TRBD1 TRBJ1-1 TRBV19 12 NA CASTTGATEAFF TGTGCCAGTACGACAGGGGCCACTGAAGCTTTCTTT
NA TRBJ2-4 TRBV6-1 15 many CASIPVGSAKNIQYF TGTGCCAGCATCCCGGTTGGTTCTGCCAAAAACATTCAGTACTTC
TRBD1 TRBJ1-5 TRBV9 15 few CASSGGTGANQPQHF TGTGCCAGCAGCGGGGGGACAGGGGCAAATCAGCCCCAGCATTTT
NA TRBJ2-7 TRBV18 14 few CASSPPEVIYEQYF TGTGCCAGCTCACCCCCCGAAGTGATCTACGAGCAGTACTTC
NA TRBJ2-1 TRBV9 20 NA CASSVVDLLGPIPRGNEQFF TGTGCCAGCAGCGTAGTAGACCTATTAGGCCCAATACCGCGAGGGAATGAGCAGTTCTTC
NA TRBJ2-2 TRBV12-3/TRBV12-4 16 NA CASSLQGGVNTGELFF TGTGCCAGCAGTTTACAGGGGGGAGTGAACACCGGGGAGCTGTTTTTT
NA TRBJ1-2 TRBV14 15 NA CASSQGHQLNYGYTF TGTGCCAGCAGCCAAGGACACCAACTTAACTATGGCTACACCTTC
TRBD1 TRBJ1-3 TRBV6-6 18 few CACSTGTDQLLTGNTIYF TGTGCCTGTTCGACAGGGACAGACCAACTTTTGACTGGAAACACCATATATTTT
NA TRBJ1-1 TRBV19 14 NA CASSISQRNTKAFF TGTGCCAGTAGTATAAGCCAGCGGAACACTAAAGCTTTCTTT
TRBD1 TRBJ2-5 TRBV2 15 NA CASSSYRGRSETQYF TGTGCCAGCAGCTCATACAGGGGGCGAAGTGAGACCCAGTACTTC
TRBD1 TRBJ2-7 TRBV7-9 14 NA CATGTGSAIYEQHF TGTGCCACCGGGACAGGGTCGGCTATCTACGAGCAGCACTTC
TRBD2 TRBJ2-1 TRBV4-1 14 NA CASSQASGGAFPFF TGCGCCAGCAGCCAAGCATCCGGGGGGGCCTTTCCGTTCTTC
NA TRBJ2-5 TRBV19 14 NA CASTMPRVGETQYF TGTGCCAGTACCATGCCCAGGGTTGGAGAGACCCAGTACTTC